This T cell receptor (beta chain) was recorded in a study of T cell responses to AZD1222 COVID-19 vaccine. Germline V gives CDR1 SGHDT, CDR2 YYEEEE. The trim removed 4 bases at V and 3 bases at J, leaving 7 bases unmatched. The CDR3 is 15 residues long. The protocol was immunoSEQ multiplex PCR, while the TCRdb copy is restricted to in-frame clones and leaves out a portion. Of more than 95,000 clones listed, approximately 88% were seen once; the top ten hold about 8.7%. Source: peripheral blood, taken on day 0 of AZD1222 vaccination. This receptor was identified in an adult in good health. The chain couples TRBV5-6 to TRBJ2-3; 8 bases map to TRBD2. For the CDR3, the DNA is TGTGCCAGCAGCGGGAGCGGGAGATGGACAGATACGCAGTATTTT. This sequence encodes CASSGSGRWTDTQYF.